Below are 13 T cell receptor beta chains sequenced from a single sample in a study of graft-versus-host responses after intestinal transplantation. Sequencing was performed with immunoSEQ multiplex PCR; in TCRdb, only in-frame clones are kept and a portion is missing. The sample has about 120,000 clones; 90% are singletons. Antigen specificity for these receptors is unknown. Here the sequenced sample was unstimulated CD4+ T cells sorted from spleen or lymph node cells, taken before intestinal transplant. Receptors were obtained from a human donor who received an intestinal transplant.

The V call is TRBV28, the J call TRBJ2-4; perhaps TRBD2 as D (7 bases). The CDR3 totals 17 residues. Germline lookup yields CDR1 MDHEN and CDR2 SYDVKM. With 2 bases removed from V and 0 bases from J, the gap between germline ends came to 14 bases. CDR3 DNA sequence: TGTGCCAGCAGTTTACTAAGGGGGGGGATAGCCAAAAACATTCAGTACTTC. Translating gives CASSLLRGGIAKNIQYF.

The J gene is TRBJ2-3, the V gene TRBV27; possibly TRBD2 for D (7 bases). Per the germline V gene, CDR1 is MNHEY and CDR2 is SMNVEV (reference sequence). V lost 2 bases to trimming and J lost 2 bases, with 20 bases between them. There are 18 residues in the CDR3. The CDR3 sequence is CASSLTLGWGGPTDTQYF. The DNA for the CDR3 is TGTGCCAGCAGTTTAACTCTAGGGTGGGGGGGCCCCACAGATACGCAGTATTTT.

The chain has TRBV28 and TRBJ2-6; possibly TRBD1 for D (5 bases). V shed 8 bases and J shed 0 bases, with 14 bases lying between them. The germline V gene has CDR1 MDHEN and CDR2 SYDVKM. This CDR3 is built from 16 residues. This CDR3 is CASYSRQLSGANVLTF. The CDR3 nucleotides read TGTGCCAGCTATAGCCGACAGCTCTCTGGGGCCAACGTCCTGACTTTC.

The chain couples TRBV18 to TRBJ2-2, with D tentatively TRBD2 (6 bases). Germline lookup yields CDR1 KGHSH and CDR2 LQKENI. V was clipped by 10 bases and J by 5 bases, with 17 bases between them. The CDR3 consists of 14 residues. The CDR3 protein is CATELAGRTGELFF. DNA for the CDR3: TGTGCCACCGAACTGGCAGGGAGGACCGGGGAGCTGTTTTTT.

V gene TRBV18 combines with J gene TRBJ2-1; D call uncertain. Per germline, CDR1 KGHSH and CDR2 LQKENI. The CDR3 sequence is 16 residues long. V shed 2 bases and J shed 3 bases, with 14 bases lying between them. The CDR3 sequence is CASSPVTSEIYNEQFF. The DNA of the CDR3 is TGTGCCAGCTCACCAGTGACATCAGAAATCTACAATGAGCAGTTCTTC.

The V call is TRBV5-6, the J call TRBJ2-4; possible D gene TRBD1, 6 bases. Germline assignment: CDR1 SGHDT and CDR2 YYEEEE. Trimming left V 3 bases short and J 0 bases short, with 13 bases between. The CDR3 spans 16 residues. DNA of the CDR3: TGTGCCAGCAGCTGGGGGCAGGGGTTAGCCAAAAACATTCAGTACTTC. Its translation: CASSWGQGLAKNIQYF.

The genes are TRBV4-1 and TRBJ2-5, with 8 bases identical to TRBD2. Germline-derived CDR1 and CDR2 are MGHRA and YSYEKL. The ends lost 1 base at V and 7 bases at J; junction bases unmatched: 20. The CDR3 runs 19 residues. Here the CDR3 reads CASSQGSLRVLAGLVTQYF. The DNA for the CDR3 is TGCGCCAGCAGCCAAGGCTCCCTAAGAGTCCTAGCGGGTCTTGTGACCCAGTACTTC.

V is TRBV7-2 and J is TRBJ2-5; TRBD2 aligns across 12 bases. J was trimmed by 5 bases and V by 5 bases; bases with no gene match: 3. CDR1 is SGHTA and CDR2 is FQGNSA in the germline V gene. The CDR3 contains 14 residues. CDR3 in DNA: TGTGCCAGCAGCCGACTAGCGGGAGTTGAGACCCAGTACTTC. This translates into CASSRLAGVETQYF.

The CDR3 DNA follows: TGTGCCAGCAGACCGGATGGGACAGGATCGGAAGCTTTCTTT. Translating it yields CASRPDGTGSEAFF. The chain uses TRBV6-5 and TRBJ1-1, with TRBD1 matching 8 bases. CDR3 length equals 14 residues. J was trimmed by 8 bases and V by 6 bases; bases with no gene match: 11. Per the germline V gene, CDR1 is MNHEY and CDR2 is SVGAGI.

The chain is built from TRBV7-7 and TRBJ2-1; D is possibly TRBD2 (6 bases). Germline values: CDR1 SSHAT, CDR2 FNYEAQ (reference sequence). The ends were cut back, 1 base at V and 9 bases at J, with 13 bases in the middle. This CDR3 spans 14 amino acids. The CDR3 spells CASSLVFGGSEQFF. The CDR3 DNA reads as TGTGCCAGCAGCTTAGTCTTTGGGGGGTCTGAGCAGTTCTTC.

The J gene is TRBJ2-7, the V gene TRBV28; 7 positions agree with TRBD1. V was clipped by 4 bases and J by 2 bases; unmatched bases: 5. Germline V gene data show CDR1 as MDHEN and CDR2 as SYDVKM. This CDR3 has 14 residues. The CDR3 reads CASSSPGQAYEQYF. Written as DNA, the CDR3 is TGTGCCAGCAGTTCCCCTGGACAGGCCTACGAGCAGTACTTC.

The chain uses TRBV14 and TRBJ1-6; D not resolved. Trimming cost V 2 bases and J 2 bases, with 7 bases left between them. The germline gives CDR1 SGHDN, CDR2 FVKESK. This CDR3 region has 15 residues. CDR3 nucleotide sequence: TGTGCCAGCAGCCAATCCGGGGCCTATAATTCACCCCTCCACTTT. Amino acid sequence: CASSQSGAYNSPLHF. Together with reference TRBV14 and TRBJ1-6, the CDR3 gives the full variable domain: EAGVTQFPSHSVIEKGQTVTLRCDPISGHDNLYWYRRVMGKEIKFLLHFVKESKQDESGMPNNRFLAERTGGTYSTLKVQPAELEDSGVYFCASSQSGAYNSPLHFGNGTRLTVT.

This chain uses TRBV19 with TRBJ1-5; D call uncertain. This CDR3 contains 15 residues. In germline, CDR1 is LNHDA, CDR2 SQIVND (reference sequence). V was shortened by 3 bases and J by 4 bases, with 13 bases between the two germline ends. Here the CDR3 DNA reads TGTGCCAGTAGTATGGTTGTAATGGCTAATCAGCCCCAGCATTTT. Protein: CASSMVVMANQPQHF.